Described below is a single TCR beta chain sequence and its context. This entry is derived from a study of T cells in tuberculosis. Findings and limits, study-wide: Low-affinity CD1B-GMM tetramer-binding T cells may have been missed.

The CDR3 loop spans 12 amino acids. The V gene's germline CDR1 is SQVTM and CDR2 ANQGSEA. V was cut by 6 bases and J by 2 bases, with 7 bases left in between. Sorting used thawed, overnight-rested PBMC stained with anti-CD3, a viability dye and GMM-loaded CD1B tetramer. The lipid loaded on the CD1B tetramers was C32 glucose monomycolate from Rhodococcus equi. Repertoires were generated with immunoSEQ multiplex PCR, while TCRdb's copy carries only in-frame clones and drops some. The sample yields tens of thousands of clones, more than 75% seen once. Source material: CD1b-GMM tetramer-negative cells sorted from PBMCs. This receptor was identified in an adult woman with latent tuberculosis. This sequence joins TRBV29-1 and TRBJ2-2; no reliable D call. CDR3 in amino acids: CSVVLNTGELFF. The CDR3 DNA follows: TGCAGCGTCGTCCTTAACACCGGGGAGCTGTTTTTT.